Detailed here is one T cell receptor (beta chain). This record belongs to a study of cytomegalovirus exposure and HLA in healthy donors. Amplification used 60 Vbeta primers and 13 Jbeta primers. The method was immunoSEQ multiplex PCR; TCRdb's version includes in-frame clones alone and lacks a portion of them. The sample lists 89,000 or so clones; more than 70% were seen once. The CDR3 has 15 amino acids. V was pared by 1 base and J by 7 bases, with 1 base of the junction left unmatched. CDR1 MNHNS and CDR2 SASEGT come from the germline V gene. The sample taken for sequencing was PBMCs. This clonotype was sampled from a man in his fifties or sixties in good health and CMV-seronegative. This chain joins TRBV6-1 and TRBJ1-6; 10 bases match TRBD1. CDR3 sequence (DNA): TGTGCCAGCAGTGAAGGGGACAGGGGAAATTCACCCCTCCACTTT. As protein: CASSEGDRGNSPLHF.